Presented here are 5 T cell receptor beta chains from one specimen sequenced in a study of blood T cell repertoires in COVID-19. Here immunoSEQ multiplex PCR was the method, and the copy in TCRdb shows in-frame clones only, minus some. The sample includes more than 150,000 clones, around 81% of them seen just once. Sequenced: peripheral blood. The receptors come from a woman over 75 with COVID-19, enrolled during active disease.

This clone came up once. V usage is TRBV11-2 and J usage is TRBJ2-5; TRBD1 agrees at 8 bases. The CDR3 has 16 amino acids. V lost 5 bases to trimming and J lost 4 bases; unmatched junction nucleotides: 12. Per the germline V gene, CDR1 is SGHAT and CDR2 is FQNNGV. CDR3 residues: CASSPPTGGYLETQYF. CDR3 DNA: TGTGCCAGCAGCCCCCCTACAGGGGGTTATTTAGAGACCCAGTACTTC.

In this sample, this clone turned up a few times. This chain connects TRBV6-5 to TRBJ2-5; no firm D call. The CDR3 runs 15 residues. In germline, CDR1 is MNHEY, CDR2 SVGAGI. V was trimmed by 0 bases and J by 1 base, leaving 9 bases between them. CDR3 loop: CASSYSIVAQETQYF. The CDR3 DNA reads TGTGCCAGCAGTTACTCGATAGTAGCCCAAGAGACCCAGTACTTC.

This clone was picked up one time. The chain employs TRBV19 and TRBJ1-3, with TRBD1 identical over 9 bases. J lost 2 bases, V lost 3 bases, and 5 bases had no gene match. CDR1 and CDR2 (germline): LNHDA, SQIVND (reference sequence). The CDR3 has 16 amino acids. CDR3 protein: CASSIPGTGTGNTIYF. As DNA, the CDR3 is TGTGCCAGTAGTATCCCCGGGACAGGGACTGGAAACACCATATATTTT.

The chain has TRBV27 and TRBJ2-1; weak D call: TRBD2 (5 bases). The length of the CDR3 is 15 residues. Germline V gene sequence: CDR1 MNHEY, CDR2 SMNVEV (reference sequence). V was shortened by 3 bases and J by 3 bases, with 12 bases between the two germline ends. The CDR3 is CASSFLATYYNEQFF. CDR3 DNA sequence: TGTGCCAGCAGTTTCCTAGCCACCTACTACAATGAGCAGTTCTTC.

The rearrangement links TRBV2 to TRBJ1-2, with a possible D match to TRBD1 (5 bases). This CDR3 spans 15 amino acids. Trimming cost V 2 bases and J 7 bases, with 17 bases left between them. Per the germline V gene, CDR1 is SNHLY and CDR2 is FYNNEI. The CDR3 loop is CASSESGGVFGGYTF. CDR3 coding DNA: TGTGCCAGCAGTGAATCGGGGGGGGTTTTCGGTGGCTACACCTTC.